This record covers a single T cell receptor beta chain. The data are from a study of T cell changes during pregnancy in multiple sclerosis. Method: immunoSEQ multiplex PCR; TCRdb's copy keeps in-frame clones and lacks some. The table lists about 89,000 clones, around 94% of them singletons. This CDR3 has 11 amino acids. Germline-derived CDR1 and CDR2 are MDHEN and SYDVKM. Between the trimmed V and J ends, which lost 0 bases and 6 bases, there was a span of 3 bases. The sample here was peripheral blood, taken in the third trimester of pregnancy. This sequence originates from a female donor with multiple sclerosis, enrolled in a pregnancy study. The chain is built from TRBV28 and TRBJ2-7; D uncertain. The CDR3 reads CASSLWAEQYF. Written as DNA, the CDR3 is TGTGCCAGCAGTTTATGGGCCGAGCAGTACTTC.